Listed below are T cell receptor beta chains from one sample, sequenced in a study of OX40 agonist ivuxolimab in advanced cancers. Sequencing used immunoSEQ multiplex PCR; TCRdb keeps in-frame clones, though not all of them. The sample has 85,000 to 90,000 clones, roughly nine tenths seen once. Sample: CD4+ or CD8+ T cells sorted from blood, taken in a trial of the OX40 agonist ivuxolimab. These receptors were taken from an adult with an advanced solid tumor such as melanoma, head and neck, liver or kidney cancer. Both conserved end residues are part of each CDR3. A D gene is named only where the DNA matches it firmly. Size is stated for part of the rows, as once, few or many counts, or as a class when the clone is expanded.

TRBV25-1	-	TRBJ1-2	-	CASSEGRYGYTF	TGTGCCAGCAGTGAGGGCCGCTATGGCTACACCTTC
TRBV7-9	-	TRBJ2-3	-	CASSAQDSDTDTQYF	TGTGCCAGCAGCGCCCAGGACAGTGACACAGATACGCAGTATTTT
TRBV5-4	TRBD1	TRBJ2-7	-	CASSLQGTNYEQYF	TGTGCCAGCAGCTTACAGGGGACGAACTACGAGCAGTACTTC
TRBV30	-	TRBJ1-1	-	CAWTYQQNTEAFF	TGTGCCTGGACATACCAACAGAACACTGAAGCTTTCTTT
TRBV12-2	-	TRBJ2-1	-	CASRLSEPSSGRIYNEQFF	TGTGCAAGTCGCCTTAGCGAACCCTCTAGCGGGAGAATTTACAATGAGCAGTTCTTC
TRBV7-2	-	TRBJ1-1	-	CASSLRGLNTEAFF	TGTGCCAGCAGCTTGAGGGGACTGAACACTGAAGCTTTCTTT
TRBV7-2	-	TRBJ2-5	few	CASSPGTKETQYF	TGTGCCAGCAGCCCCGGGACCAAGGAGACCCAGTACTTC
TRBV19	TRBD1	TRBJ1-2	-	CASSPDRAGYGYTF	TGTGCCAGTAGTCCAGACAGGGCCGGCTATGGCTACACCTTC
TRBV7-9	-	TRBJ1-1	-	CASSQDGTEAFF	TGTGCCAGCAGCCAAGATGGCACTGAAGCTTTCTTT
TRBV27	TRBD1	TRBJ2-5	once	CASSPWTGGTQYF	TGTGCCAGCAGTCCTTGGACAGGGGGAACCCAGTACTTC
TRBV2	-	TRBJ1-1	-	CASNSNRETRTEAFF	TGTGCCAGCAATTCCAACAGGGAAACGAGGACTGAAGCTTTCTTT
TRBV5-1	-	TRBJ2-2	-	CASSSGQAGELFF	TGCGCCAGCAGCTCAGGTCAGGCCGGGGAGCTGTTTTTT
TRBV27	TRBD1	TRBJ2-1	-	CASRSGTGPYNEQFF	TGTGCCAGCAGATCCGGGACAGGACCCTACAATGAGCAGTTCTTC
TRBV19	-	TRBJ1-1	-	CASSIQGMNTEAFF	TGTGCCAGTAGTATACAGGGGATGAACACTGAAGCTTTCTTT
TRBV7-9	-	TRBJ1-3	-	CASSSTGPATLSGNTIYF	TGTGCCAGCAGCTCAACCGGCCCCGCGACGCTCTCTGGAAACACCATATATTTT
TRBV5-1	-	TRBJ2-3	-	CASSFTTGDTQYF	TGCGCCAGCAGCTTCACTACCGGAGATACGCAGTATTTT
TRBV7-2	-	TRBJ1-1	-	CASSLEFRETEAFF	TGTGCCAGCAGCTTAGAGTTCCGGGAGACTGAAGCTTTCTTT
TRBV15	-	TRBJ2-6	-	CATSRGPGANVLTF	TGTGCCACCAGCAGAGGTCCTGGGGCCAACGTCCTGACTTTC
TRBV4-1	-	TRBJ2-3	-	CASSQDSTKTDTQYF	TGCGCCAGCAGCCAAGATAGTACTAAAACAGATACGCAGTATTTT
TRBV9	-	TRBJ2-7	-	CASSVASGEWYEQYF	TGTGCCAGCAGCGTAGCTTCAGGGGAGTGGTACGAGCAGTACTTC
TRBV11-2	-	TRBJ1-5	-	CASSPRTLAQPQHF	TGTGCCAGCAGCCCAAGGACACTCGCACAGCCCCAGCATTTT
TRBV7-2	-	TRBJ2-7	-	CASSLVDFAEQYF	TGTGCCAGCAGCTTAGTAGATTTTGCCGAGCAGTACTTC
TRBV19	-	TRBJ2-3	-	CASRGTSTDTQYF	TGTGCCAGTAGGGGCACAAGCACAGATACGCAGTATTTT
TRBV6-1	TRBD2	TRBJ2-7	-	CASSVLAGSSYEQYF	TGTGCCAGCAGTGTTTTAGCGGGGAGCTCCTACGAGCAGTACTTC
TRBV4-1	-	TRBJ1-5	-	CASSQGVGLGNQPQHF	TGCGCCAGCAGCCAAGGGGTGGGGCTCGGCAATCAGCCCCAGCATTTT
TRBV5-1	TRBD1	TRBJ2-6	-	CASSLQGTGANVLTF	TGCGCCAGCAGCTTACAGGGGACCGGGGCCAACGTCCTGACTTTC
TRBV19	-	TRBJ2-7	-	CASSIRGGEQYF	TGTGCCAGTAGTATCAGAGGCGGCGAGCAGTACTTC
TRBV6-1	-	TRBJ2-4	-	CASRPAIRGIQYF	TGTGCCAGCCGCCCCGCTATCCGGGGCATTCAGTACTTC
TRBV7-9	TRBD1	TRBJ2-7	-	CASSLKAPGQGVPDEQYF	TGTGCCAGCAGCTTAAAGGCCCCGGGACAGGGGGTTCCAGACGAGCAGTACTTC
TRBV5-1	TRBD2	TRBJ2-5	-	CASSFITGLAKETQYF	TGCGCCAGCAGCTTCATAACGGGACTAGCGAAAGAGACCCAGTACTTC
TRBV28	-	TRBJ2-3	-	CASKETDTQYF	TGTGCCAGCAAAGAGACAGATACGCAGTATTTT
TRBV11-3	-	TRBJ2-6	-	CASSLVSGANVLTF	TGTGCCAGCAGCTTAGTCTCTGGGGCCAACGTCCTGACTTTC
TRBV27	-	TRBJ1-2	-	CASKPGGGNYGYTF	TGTGCCAGCAAGCCCGGGGGGGGGAACTATGGCTACACCTTC
TRBV23-1	-	TRBJ2-2	-	CASSPHYYNTGELFF	TGCGCCAGCAGCCCACATTACTATAACACCGGGGAGCTGTTTTTT
TRBV4-2	-	TRBJ2-7	-	CASSHGRLDRHEQYF	TGTGCCAGCAGCCACGGCCGACTAGACCGGCACGAGCAGTACTTC
TRBV19	TRBD1	TRBJ1-5	-	CASRYQGAEGQPQHF	TGTGCCAGTCGCTATCAGGGGGCAGAAGGGCAGCCCCAGCATTTT
TRBV5-1	TRBD1	TRBJ2-5	-	CASSLSGGAWETQYF	TGCGCCAGCAGCTTATCAGGGGGCGCGTGGGAGACCCAGTACTTC
TRBV20-1	-	TRBJ2-7	-	CSGGETYEQYF	TGCAGTGGGGGAGAAACCTACGAGCAGTACTTC
TRBV19	TRBD1	TRBJ1-1	-	CASAERGQGEAFF	TGTGCCAGTGCGGAGAGGGGGCAAGGTGAAGCTTTCTTT
TRBV5-6	-	TRBJ2-7	-	CASSFFDAGSYEQYF	TGTGCCAGCAGTTTTTTTGACGCGGGTTCGTACGAGCAGTACTTC
TRBV10-1	-	TRBJ2-2	-	CASVWGTREDTGELFF	TGCGCCAGCGTTTGGGGTACCAGAGAGGACACCGGGGAGCTGTTTTTT
TRBV4-1	TRBD2	TRBJ2-3	-	CASSPGLAGGPGTDTQYF	TGCGCCAGCAGCCCAGGACTAGCGGGAGGGCCCGGCACAGATACGCAGTATTTT
TRBV2	-	TRBJ1-2	-	CASSLFSYTF	TGTGCCAGCAGTCTTTTCAGCTACACCTTC
TRBV7-2	TRBD2	TRBJ2-3	-	CASSGSSGRLTDTQYF	TGTGCCAGCAGCGGATCTAGCGGGAGATTAACAGATACGCAGTATTTT
TRBV18	-	TRBJ2-2	once	CASSRGADYGELFF	TGTGCCAGCTCACGCGGCGCAGACTACGGGGAGCTGTTTTTT
TRBV28	TRBD1	TRBJ2-1	-	CASNQDRIGEQFF	TGTGCCAGCAACCAGGACAGGATTGGTGAGCAGTTCTTC